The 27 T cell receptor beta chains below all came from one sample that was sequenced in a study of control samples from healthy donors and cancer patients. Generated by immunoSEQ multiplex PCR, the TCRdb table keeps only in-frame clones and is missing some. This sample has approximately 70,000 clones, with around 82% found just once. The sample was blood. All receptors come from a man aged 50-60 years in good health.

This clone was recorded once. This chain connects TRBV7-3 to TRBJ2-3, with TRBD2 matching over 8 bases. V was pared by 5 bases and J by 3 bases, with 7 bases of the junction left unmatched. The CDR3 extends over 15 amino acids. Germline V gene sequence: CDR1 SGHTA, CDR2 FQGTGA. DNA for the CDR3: TGTGCCAGCAGCGACACGGGAGGGCCTACAGATACGCAGTATTTT. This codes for CASSDTGGPTDTQYF.

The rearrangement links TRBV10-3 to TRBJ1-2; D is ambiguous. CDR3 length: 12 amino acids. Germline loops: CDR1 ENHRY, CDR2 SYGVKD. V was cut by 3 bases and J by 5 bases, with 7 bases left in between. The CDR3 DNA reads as TGTGCCATCAGTGACGGAGAGTATGGCTACACCTTC. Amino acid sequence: CAISDGEYGYTF.

The CDR3: CASSMSGGAYRDYGYTF. DNA of the CDR3: TGTGCCAGTAGTATGTCCGGGGGCGCGTATCGGGACTATGGCTACACCTTC. The V and J genes are TRBV19 and TRBJ1-2; maybe TRBD1 (6 bases). Germline CDR1 and CDR2: LNHDA and SQIVND (reference sequence). The ends were cut back, 3 bases at V and 3 bases at J, with 20 bases in the middle. The CDR3 has 17 amino acids.

The CDR3 DNA follows: TGTGCCAGCAGCTTACTTCAGTGGCAGGGACGGAACACCGGGGAGCTGTTTTTT. Its translation: CASSLLQWQGRNTGELFF. The J gene is TRBJ2-2, the V gene TRBV7-9; D tentatively reads TRBD1 or TRBD2 (5 bases each). V was pared by 2 bases and J by 1 base, with 17 bases between. CDR3 length: 18 residues. CDR1 and CDR2 (germline): SEHNR, FQNEAQ (reference sequence).

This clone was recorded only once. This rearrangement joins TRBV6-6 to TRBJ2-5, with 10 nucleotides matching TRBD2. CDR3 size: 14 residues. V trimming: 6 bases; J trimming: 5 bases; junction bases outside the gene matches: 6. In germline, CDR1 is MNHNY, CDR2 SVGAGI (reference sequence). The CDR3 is CASRELAGYETQYF. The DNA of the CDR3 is TGTGCCAGCAGGGAACTAGCGGGGTATGAGACCCAGTACTTC.

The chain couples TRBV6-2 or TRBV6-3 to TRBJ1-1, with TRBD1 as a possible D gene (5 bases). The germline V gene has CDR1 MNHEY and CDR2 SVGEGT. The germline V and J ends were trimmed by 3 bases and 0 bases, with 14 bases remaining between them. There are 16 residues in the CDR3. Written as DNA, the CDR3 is TGTGCCAGCAGTTATCAAATTGCAGGGCTGAACACTGAAGCTTTCTTT. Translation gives CASSYQIAGLNTEAFF.

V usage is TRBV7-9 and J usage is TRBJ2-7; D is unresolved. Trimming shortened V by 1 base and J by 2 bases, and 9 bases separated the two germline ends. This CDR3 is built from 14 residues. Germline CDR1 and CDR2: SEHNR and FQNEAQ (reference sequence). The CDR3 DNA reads TGTGCCAGCAGCTTAGTTAGCAGACCCTACGAGCAGTACTTC. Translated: CASSLVSRPYEQYF.

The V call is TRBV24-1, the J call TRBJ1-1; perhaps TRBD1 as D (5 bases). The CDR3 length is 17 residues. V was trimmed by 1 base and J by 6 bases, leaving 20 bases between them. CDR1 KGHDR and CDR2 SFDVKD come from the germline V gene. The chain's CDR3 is CATSDLWQAVRGAEAFF. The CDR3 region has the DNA TGTGCCACCAGTGATTTATGGCAGGCCGTGAGGGGTGCTGAAGCTTTCTTT.

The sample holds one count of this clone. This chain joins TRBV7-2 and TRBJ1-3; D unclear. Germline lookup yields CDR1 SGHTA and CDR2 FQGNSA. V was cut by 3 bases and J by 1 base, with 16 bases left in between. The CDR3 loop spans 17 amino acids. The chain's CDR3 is CASSFPPKISSGNTIYF. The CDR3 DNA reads TGTGCCAGCAGCTTCCCTCCGAAAATAAGTTCTGGAAACACCATATATTTT. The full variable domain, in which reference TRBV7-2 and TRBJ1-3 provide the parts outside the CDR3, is GAGVSQSPSNKVTEKGKDVELRCDPISGHTALYWYRQSLGQGLEFLIYFQGNSAPDKSGLPSDRFSAERTGGSVSTLTIQRTQQEDSAVYLCASSFPPKISSGNTIYFGEGSWLTVV.

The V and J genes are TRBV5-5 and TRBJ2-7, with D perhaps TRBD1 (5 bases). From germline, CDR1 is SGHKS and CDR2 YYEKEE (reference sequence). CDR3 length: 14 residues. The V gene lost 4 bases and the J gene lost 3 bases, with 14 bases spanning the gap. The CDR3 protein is CASSGQGRVYEQYF. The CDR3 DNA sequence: TGTGCCAGCAGCGGCCAGGGTAGAGTCTACGAGCAGTACTTC.

The CDR3 spells CASSQKGTQYF. The CDR3 bases are TGTGCCAGCAGTCAAAAGGGGACCCAGTACTTC. The V gene is TRBV11-3, the J gene TRBJ2-5, with D unresolved. This CDR3 contains 11 residues. Trimming shortened V by 6 bases and J by 7 bases, and 9 bases separated the two germline ends. Germline loops: CDR1 SGHNT, CDR2 YENEEA.

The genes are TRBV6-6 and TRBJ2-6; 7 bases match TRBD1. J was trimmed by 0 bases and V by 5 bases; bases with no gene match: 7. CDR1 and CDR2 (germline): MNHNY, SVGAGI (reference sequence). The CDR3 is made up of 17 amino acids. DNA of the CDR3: TGTGCCAGCAGTCTCGGACAGGACCTCTCTGGGGCCAACGTCCTGACTTTC. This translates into CASSLGQDLSGANVLTF.

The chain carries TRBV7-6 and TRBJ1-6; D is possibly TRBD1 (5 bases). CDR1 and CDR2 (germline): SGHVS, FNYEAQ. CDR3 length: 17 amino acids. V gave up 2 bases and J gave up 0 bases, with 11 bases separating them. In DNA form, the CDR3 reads TGTGCCAGCAGCTTACAGCCAGACAGCTCCTATAATTCACCCCTCCACTTT. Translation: CASSLQPDSSYNSPLHF.

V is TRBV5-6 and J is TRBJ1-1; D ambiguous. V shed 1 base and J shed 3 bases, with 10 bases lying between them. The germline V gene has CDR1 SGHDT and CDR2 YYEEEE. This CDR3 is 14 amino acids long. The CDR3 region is CASSLSLPDTEAFF. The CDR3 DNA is TGTGCCAGCAGCTTGAGTCTACCAGACACTGAAGCTTTCTTT.

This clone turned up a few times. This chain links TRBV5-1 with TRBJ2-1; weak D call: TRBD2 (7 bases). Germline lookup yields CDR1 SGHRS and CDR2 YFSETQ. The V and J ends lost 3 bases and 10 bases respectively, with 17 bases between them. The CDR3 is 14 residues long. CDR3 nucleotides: TGCGCCAGCAGCTCCGGGGGGCCCGGGGGAGAGCAGTTCTTC. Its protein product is CASSSGGPGGEQFF. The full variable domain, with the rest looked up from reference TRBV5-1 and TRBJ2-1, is KAGVTQTPRYLIKTRGQQVTLSCSPISGHRSVSWYQQTPGQGLQFLFEYFSETQRNKGNFPGRFSGRQFSNSRSEMNVSTLELGDSALYLCASSSGGPGGEQFFGPGTRLTVL.

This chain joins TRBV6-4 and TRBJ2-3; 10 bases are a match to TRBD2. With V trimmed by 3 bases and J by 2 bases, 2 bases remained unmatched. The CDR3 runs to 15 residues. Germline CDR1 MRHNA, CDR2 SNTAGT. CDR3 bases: TGTGCCAGCAGTGATAGCGGGGGGCCCACAGATACGCAGTATTTT. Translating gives CASSDSGGPTDTQYF.

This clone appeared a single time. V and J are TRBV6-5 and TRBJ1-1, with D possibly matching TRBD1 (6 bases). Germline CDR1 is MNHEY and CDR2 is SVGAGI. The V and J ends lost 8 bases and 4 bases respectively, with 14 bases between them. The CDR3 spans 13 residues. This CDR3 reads CASLEQGFTEAFF. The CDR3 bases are TGTGCCAGCCTGGAACAGGGTTTCACTGAAGCTTTCTTT.

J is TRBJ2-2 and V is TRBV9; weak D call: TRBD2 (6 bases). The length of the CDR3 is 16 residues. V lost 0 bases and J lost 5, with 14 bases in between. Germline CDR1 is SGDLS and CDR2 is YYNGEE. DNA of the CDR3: TGTGCCAGCAGCGTAGGTTTAGCGGACTTAACCGGGGAGCTGTTTTTT. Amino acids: CASSVGLADLTGELFF.

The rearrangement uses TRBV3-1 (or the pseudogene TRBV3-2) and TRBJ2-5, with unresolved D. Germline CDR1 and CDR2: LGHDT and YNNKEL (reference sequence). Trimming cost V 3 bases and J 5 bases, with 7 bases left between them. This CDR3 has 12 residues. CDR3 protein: CASSQTEETQYF. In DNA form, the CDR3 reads TGTGCCAGCAGCCAGACGGAGGAGACCCAGTACTTC.

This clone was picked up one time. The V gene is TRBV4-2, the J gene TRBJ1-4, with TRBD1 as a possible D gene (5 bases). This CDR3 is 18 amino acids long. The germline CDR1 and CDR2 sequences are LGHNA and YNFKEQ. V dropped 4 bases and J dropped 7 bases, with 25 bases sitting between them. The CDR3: CASSPFPLGAEKGEKLFF. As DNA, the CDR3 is TGTGCCAGCAGCCCCTTCCCCCTAGGGGCAGAGAAAGGTGAAAAACTGTTTTTT.

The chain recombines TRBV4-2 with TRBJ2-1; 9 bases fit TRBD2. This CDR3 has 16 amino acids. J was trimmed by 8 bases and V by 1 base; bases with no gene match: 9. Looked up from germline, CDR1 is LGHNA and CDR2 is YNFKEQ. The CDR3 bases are TGTGCCAGCAGCCAAGTAAATAGCGGGAGATCTGATGAGCAGTTCTTC. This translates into CASSQVNSGRSDEQFF.

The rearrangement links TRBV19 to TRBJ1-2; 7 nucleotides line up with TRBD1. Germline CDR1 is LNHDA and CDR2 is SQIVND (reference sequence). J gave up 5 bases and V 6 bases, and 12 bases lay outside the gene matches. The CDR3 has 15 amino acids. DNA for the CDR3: TGTGCCAGTAGCACCGACAGGGACAGAGAATATGGCTACACCTTC. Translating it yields CASSTDRDREYGYTF.

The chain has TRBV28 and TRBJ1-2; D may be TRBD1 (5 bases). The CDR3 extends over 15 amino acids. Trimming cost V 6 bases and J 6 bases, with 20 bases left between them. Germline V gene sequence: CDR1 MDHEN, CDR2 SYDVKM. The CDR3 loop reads CASRGSGGVSNGYTF. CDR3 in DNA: TGTGCCAGCAGGGGGAGTGGGGGGGTGAGCAATGGCTACACCTTC.

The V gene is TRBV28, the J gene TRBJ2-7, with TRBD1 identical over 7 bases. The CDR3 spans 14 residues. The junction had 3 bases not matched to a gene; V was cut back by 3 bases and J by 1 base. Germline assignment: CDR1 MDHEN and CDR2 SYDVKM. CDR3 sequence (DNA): TGTGCCAGCAGTTTCCAGGGGGAATCCTACGAGCAGTACTTC. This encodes CASSFQGESYEQYF.

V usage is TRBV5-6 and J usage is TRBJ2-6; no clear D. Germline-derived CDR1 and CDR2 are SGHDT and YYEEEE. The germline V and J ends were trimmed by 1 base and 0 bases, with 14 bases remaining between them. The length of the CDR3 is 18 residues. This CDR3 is CASSLTRRTDSGANVLTF. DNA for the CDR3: TGTGCCAGCAGCTTGACGAGACGAACTGACTCTGGGGCCAACGTCCTGACTTTC.

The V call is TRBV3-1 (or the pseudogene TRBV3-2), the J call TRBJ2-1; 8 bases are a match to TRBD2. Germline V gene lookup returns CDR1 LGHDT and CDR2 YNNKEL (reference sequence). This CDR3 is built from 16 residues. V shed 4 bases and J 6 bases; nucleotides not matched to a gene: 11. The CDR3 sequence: CASSRAGGALSNEQFF. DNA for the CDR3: TGTGCCAGCAGCCGGGCGGGAGGAGCCCTCTCCAATGAGCAGTTCTTC.

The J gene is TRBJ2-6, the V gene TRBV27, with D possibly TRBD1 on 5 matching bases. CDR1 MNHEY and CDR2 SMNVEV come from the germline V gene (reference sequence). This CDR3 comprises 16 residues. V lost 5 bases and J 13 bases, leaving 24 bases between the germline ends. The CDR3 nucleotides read TGTGCCAGCAGTGGGGCAGGAAATAGACAACTTGGGGTCCTGACTTTC. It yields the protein CASSGAGNRQLGVLTF.